The rows below give T cell receptor beta chains drawn from one sample of a study of cytomegalovirus exposure and HLA in healthy donors. Method: immunoSEQ multiplex PCR; TCRdb's copy keeps in-frame clones and lacks some. The sample has 80,000 to 95,000 clones, approximately 70% seen once. The sequencing sample was made of PBMCs. The source is a woman in her forties or fifties in good health and CMV-seropositive. Each CDR3 is given with its conserved first and last residue. D genes are given only for firm matches. Clone size, where shown, is once, few, many, or a class for clones that have expanded.

cdr3_length j_call v_call clone_size d_call cdr3_aa cdr3_nt
15 TRBJ2-5 TRBV7-7 - - CASSLSTVESETQYF TGTGCCAGCAGCTTAAGTACGGTAGAGTCGGAGACCCAGTACTTC
17 TRBJ1-4 TRBV9 few TRBD1 CASSVTPGGQANEKLFF TGTGCCAGCAGCGTGACGCCGGGGGGACAGGCTAATGAAAAACTGTTTTTT
12 TRBJ1-5 TRBV15 - - CATSRDIQPQHF TGTGCCACCAGCAGAGACATTCAGCCCCAGCATTTT
15 TRBJ2-1 TRBV4-1 - TRBD2 CASSQDLAGYNEQFF TGCGCCAGCAGCCAAGACTTAGCGGGATACAATGAGCAGTTCTTC
17 TRBJ2-3 TRBV16 - - CASSPSRSGEGTDTQYF TGTGCCAGCAGCCCCTCCCGCAGCGGTGAGGGCACAGATACGCAGTATTTT
14 TRBJ2-1 TRBV2 once TRBD2 CASSELREVNEQFF TGTGCCAGCAGTGAATTGCGGGAGGTCAATGAGCAGTTCTTC
18 TRBJ1-2 TRBV28 - TRBD1 CASSLVVPARGGDYGYTF TGTGCCAGCAGTTTAGTCGTTCCGGCGCGAGGGGGCGACTATGGCTACACCTTC
15 TRBJ2-1 TRBV5-1 - - CASSLGQSGYNEQFF TGCGCCAGCAGCTTGGGGCAGTCTGGCTACAATGAGCAGTTCTTC
20 TRBJ2-2 TRBV15 - TRBD2 CATSTQSPLTSAANTGELFF TGTGCCACCAGCACCCAGTCCCCTCTTACTAGCGCCGCGAACACCGGGGAGCTGTTTTTT
14 TRBJ2-7 TRBV5-1 - - CASSLGVTTYEQYF TGCGCCAGCAGCTTGGGCGTTACTACCTACGAGCAGTACTTC
14 TRBJ2-3 TRBV6-8 few - CASSLGGPTDTQYF TGTGCCAGCAGCCTCGGTGGTCCCACAGATACGCAGTATTTT
17 TRBJ2-7 TRBV29-1 - TRBD1 CSVSITVVGTGVHEQYF TGCAGCGTATCTATTACAGTAGTCGGGACAGGGGTCCACGAGCAGTACTTC
13 TRBJ1-1 TRBV25-1 - TRBD1 CASSEWDRIEAFF TGTGCCAGCAGTGAATGGGACAGGATAGAGGCTTTCTTT
13 TRBJ2-7 TRBV13 - - CASSSLLDFEQYF TGTGCCAGCAGCTCGCTCCTAGACTTCGAGCAGTACTTC
15 TRBJ2-3 TRBV5-1 - - CASSFSGSRTDTQYF TGCGCCAGCAGCTTCTCCGGGAGTCGCACAGATACGCAGTATTTT
13 TRBJ2-7 TRBV19 - TRBD2 CASSTGGAYEQYF TGTGCCAGTAGTACGGGGGGGGCTTACGAGCAGTACTTC
19 TRBJ2-3 TRBV4-2 - TRBD2 CASSQTGLAGGPNPDTQYF TGTGCCAGCAGCCAAACCGGACTAGCGGGAGGGCCAAACCCAGATACGCAGTATTTT
14 TRBJ2-1 TRBV7-2 - - CASTLVSGYNEQFF TGTGCCAGCACTTTAGTCTCTGGCTACAATGAGCAGTTCTTC
15 TRBJ2-3 TRBV6-5 - TRBD2 CASSRLAGDTDTQYF TGTGCCAGCAGCCGACTAGCGGGAGATACAGATACGCAGTATTTT
16 TRBJ2-3 TRBV6-6 - TRBD2 CASRGTSGTPTDTQYF TGTGCCAGCAGAGGGACTAGCGGGACCCCCACAGATACGCAGTATTTT
17 TRBJ2-6 TRBV5-4 - - CASSLPPSGAGANVLTF TGCGCCAGCAGCTTGCCCCCTTCAGGGGCTGGGGCCAACGTCCTGACTTTC
13 TRBJ2-2 TRBV29-1 - - CSVSTSSYGELFF TGCAGCGTTTCTACTAGCTCCTACGGGGAGCTGTTTTTT
17 TRBJ2-5 TRBV27 - TRBD2 CASSLYSGRGEQETQYF TGTGCCAGCAGTTTGTATAGCGGGAGAGGAGAACAAGAGACCCAGTACTTC
15 TRBJ2-1 TRBV2 - TRBD1 CASSGDRGPYNEQFF TGTGCCAGCAGTGGGGACAGGGGTCCATACAATGAGCAGTTCTTC
15 TRBJ1-2 TRBV28 - TRBD1 CASRTDDRANYGYTF TGTGCCAGCAGGACCGATGACAGGGCTAACTATGGCTACACCTTC
15 TRBJ2-7 TRBV7-2 - - CASSLDGGAPYEQYF TGTGCCAGCAGCTTAGATGGGGGGGCCCCCTACGAGCAGTACTTC
14 TRBJ1-1 TRBV6-5 - - CASSEVRDSAEAFF TGTGCCAGCAGTGAAGTAAGGGATAGCGCTGAAGCTTTCTTT
13 TRBJ2-5 TRBV19 - TRBD2 CASSISGGETQYF TGTGCCAGTAGTATTTCGGGAGGAGAGACCCAGTACTTC
15 TRBJ2-1 TRBV7-6 - TRBD2 CASSSGLAGYNEQFF TGTGCCAGCAGCTCGGGACTAGCGGGCTACAATGAGCAGTTCTTC
15 TRBJ2-7 TRBV6-1 - TRBD1 CASSTTWDRSYEQYF TGTGCCAGCAGTACTACATGGGACAGGTCCTACGAGCAGTACTTC
17 TRBJ1-3 TRBV10-2 few - CASSESPGHLSGNTIYF TGCGCCAGCAGTGAGTCTCCCGGACACCTCTCTGGAAACACCATATATTTT
16 TRBJ1-5 TRBV4-1 - TRBD1 CASSQGQGGFNQPQHF TGCGCCAGCAGCCAGGGACAGGGCGGCTTCAATCAGCCCCAGCATTTT
12 TRBJ2-3 TRBV18 few - CASSPMGLGQYF TGTGCCAGCTCACCAATGGGACTGGGGCAGTATTTT
15 TRBJ2-1 TRBV25-1 - TRBD2 CASSRRRNREGEQFF TGTGCCAGCAGTCGGAGGCGCAACCGGGAGGGAGAGCAGTTCTTC
14 TRBJ2-1 TRBV23-1 - TRBD2 CASSRLAGGHEQFF TGCGCCAGCAGCCGACTAGCGGGAGGGCATGAGCAGTTCTTC
16 TRBJ2-3 TRBV28 - - CASSLSLLGLTDTQYF TGTGCCAGCAGTTTATCCCTTTTGGGGCTGACAGATACGCAGTATTTT
18 TRBJ1-2 TRBV19 - TRBD1 CASKMASGTGALGYGYTF TGTGCCAGTAAAATGGCCTCCGGGACAGGGGCTTTAGGGTATGGCTACACCTTC
14 TRBJ2-7 TRBV10-3 - TRBD1 CAISNNRGLYEQYF TGTGCCATCAGTAATAACAGGGGGCTCTACGAGCAGTACTTC
12 TRBJ2-7 TRBV2 few TRBD1 CASRTTGGKQYF TGTGCCAGCAGAACTACAGGGGGAAAGCAGTACTTC
16 TRBJ2-1 TRBV5-4 - TRBD2 CASSWASSGTYNEQFF TGTGCCAGCAGCTGGGCCTCTAGCGGGACCTACAATGAGCAGTTCTTC
15 TRBJ1-2 TRBV19 - - CASSILRTANYGYTF TGTGCCAGTAGTATACTACGGACAGCGAACTATGGCTACACCTTC
14 TRBJ2-5 TRBV5-5 few - CASSLVGARETQYF TGTGCCAGCAGCTTGGTAGGGGCGAGGGAGACCCAGTACTTC
14 TRBJ2-7 TRBV18 once TRBD1 CASSPGTGPYEQYF TGTGCCAGCTCACCAGGGACAGGGCCCTACGAGCAGTACTTC
15 TRBJ2-1 TRBV27 - TRBD2 CASSLSSGSYNEQFF TGTGCCAGCAGTTTATCTAGCGGGAGTTACAATGAGCAGTTCTTC
15 TRBJ2-2 TRBV5-1 - - CASSLGHSNTGELFF TGCGCCAGCAGCCTAGGACACTCGAACACCGGGGAGCTGTTTTTT
15 TRBJ2-3 TRBV5-1 - - CASSLIADSTDTQYF TGCGCCAGCAGCTTAATAGCGGATAGCACAGATACGCAGTATTTT
14 TRBJ2-3 TRBV7-9 - - CASSLVAAAGTQYF TGTGCCAGCAGCTTAGTCGCGGCGGCGGGTACGCAGTATTTT
12 TRBJ2-2 TRBV12-5 - - CASGEGSGELFF TGTGCTAGTGGAGAAGGGAGCGGGGAGCTGTTTTTT
14 TRBJ1-3 TRBV14 - - CASSPGFAGNTIYF TGTGCCAGCAGCCCAGGTTTCGCTGGAAACACCATATATTTT
18 TRBJ2-4 TRBV5-4 - TRBD2 CASSSAGLAGAAKNIQYF TGTGCCAGCAGCTCGGCGGGACTAGCGGGAGCAGCCAAAAACATTCAGTACTTC
18 TRBJ2-5 TRBV4-1 - TRBD2 CASSRRIQAGGVRETQYF TGCGCCAGCAGCCGGAGGATACAAGCGGGAGGCGTGAGGGAGACCCAGTACTTC
19 TRBJ2-7 TRBV28 - - CASSLKVFGGRTRVYEQYF TGTGCCAGCAGTTTGAAGGTATTCGGGGGGCGAACCCGGGTCTACGAGCAGTACTTC
13 TRBJ1-6 TRBV27 - TRBD1 CASSADRGSPLHF TGTGCCAGCAGTGCGGACAGGGGTTCACCCCTCCACTTT
16 TRBJ1-6 TRBV28 few TRBD1 CASRTRGGLYNSPLHF TGTGCCAGCAGAACCCGAGGGGGCCTTTATAATTCACCCCTCCACTTT
15 TRBJ2-1 TRBV6-5 - - CASSSPRTGSNEQFF TGTGCCAGCAGTTCACCAAGAACCGGGTCCAATGAGCAGTTCTTC
15 TRBJ1-5 TRBV28 - - CASSSPVGGNQPQHF TGTGCCAGCAGTTCCCCCGTCGGGGGCAATCAGCCCCAGCATTTT
14 TRBJ2-7 TRBV7-9 - TRBD1 CASSAGQGPYEQYF TGTGCCAGCAGCGCCGGACAGGGGCCCTACGAGCAGTACTTC
16 TRBJ1-2 TRBV5-4 - - CASSHPPTARTSGYTF TGTGCCAGCAGCCACCCGCCGACAGCCAGGACGTCAGGCTACACCTTC
16 TRBJ2-2 TRBV27 few TRBD1 CASSSTGGASTGELFF TGTGCCAGCAGTAGTACAGGGGGCGCGAGCACCGGGGAGCTGTTTTTT
15 TRBJ2-1 TRBV5-1 few TRBD1 CASSPGQGGVHEQFF TGCGCCAGCAGCCCGGGACAGGGAGGGGTCCATGAGCAGTTCTTC